This is a list of T cell receptor beta chains from one sample in a study of cytomegalovirus exposure and HLA in healthy donors. Sequencing was performed with immunoSEQ multiplex PCR; in TCRdb, only in-frame clones are kept and a portion is missing. Of hundreds of thousands of clones in the sample, 78% were seen once. Sequencing was done on a sample of PBMCs. The receptors originated from a male donor in good health and CMV-seronegative. The CDR3 runs from the conserved cysteine through the conserved F or W. The order of the fields is J gene, V gene, CDR3 protein.

j_call: TRBJ2-3; v_call: TRBV9; cdr3_aa: CASSVGTGADTQYF
j_call: TRBJ1-2; v_call: TRBV27; cdr3_aa: CASRDPGGGYTF
j_call: TRBJ2-7; v_call: TRBV28; cdr3_aa: CASSFATGRAYEQYF
j_call: TRBJ1-1; v_call: TRBV19; cdr3_aa: CASRLDRLNTEAFF
j_call: TRBJ2-3; v_call: TRBV7-9; cdr3_aa: CASTLGGRAGDTQYF
j_call: TRBJ2-7; v_call: TRBV27; cdr3_aa: CTSSLSGGTGTGFYEQYF
j_call: TRBJ2-1; v_call: TRBV7-9; cdr3_aa: CASSPDIYNEQFF
j_call: TRBJ1-2; v_call: TRBV30; cdr3_aa: CAWNRDRGYPIYGYTF
j_call: TRBJ2-1; v_call: TRBV7-2; cdr3_aa: CASSETSGGGNEQFF
j_call: TRBJ2-7; v_call: TRBV5-1; cdr3_aa: CASRGAGVEQYF
j_call: TRBJ2-7; v_call: TRBV6-5; cdr3_aa: CASSPPTRAFYEQYF
j_call: TRBJ2-5; v_call: TRBV7-9; cdr3_aa: CASSRQLQETQYF
j_call: TRBJ2-3; v_call: TRBV28; cdr3_aa: CASSFSGSSTDTQYF
j_call: TRBJ2-3; v_call: TRBV11-2; cdr3_aa: CASSLGSMDTQYF
j_call: TRBJ2-7; v_call: TRBV15; cdr3_aa: CATSQRRGYGEQYF
j_call: TRBJ2-2; v_call: TRBV29-1; cdr3_aa: CSARLAGDYGELFF
j_call: TRBJ1-5; v_call: TRBV18; cdr3_aa: CASSLSEYQPQHF
j_call: TRBJ2-3; v_call: TRBV5-6; cdr3_aa: CASSLNTRTSTDTQYF
j_call: TRBJ1-1; v_call: TRBV5-6; cdr3_aa: CASSHGTGLLEAFF
j_call: TRBJ2-7; v_call: TRBV6-1; cdr3_aa: CASSGGRGYEQYF
j_call: TRBJ2-7; v_call: TRBV19; cdr3_aa: CASSQTGGIYEQYF
j_call: TRBJ2-7; v_call: TRBV15; cdr3_aa: CATSIQTGATDEQYF
j_call: TRBJ2-5; v_call: TRBV29-1; cdr3_aa: CSVEVVRVSETQYF
j_call: TRBJ1-5; v_call: TRBV29-1; cdr3_aa: CSVGGTGFNQPQHF
j_call: TRBJ1-2; v_call: TRBV5-4; cdr3_aa: CASSTGQGYGYTF
j_call: TRBJ1-5; v_call: TRBV6-1; cdr3_aa: CASSEGQGGQPQHF
j_call: TRBJ2-1; v_call: TRBV11-2; cdr3_aa: CASSPLTGVPYNEQFF
j_call: TRBJ2-1; v_call: TRBV25-1; cdr3_aa: CASRKQHNEQFF
j_call: TRBJ2-4; v_call: TRBV6-1; cdr3_aa: CASSESPVAGGGKNIQYF
j_call: TRBJ2-3; v_call: TRBV30; cdr3_aa: CAWSVSGGPTDTQYF
j_call: TRBJ1-1; v_call: TRBV28; cdr3_aa: CASSSVGRVLMNTEAFF
j_call: TRBJ1-1; v_call: TRBV4-1; cdr3_aa: CASSQPGQGILAFF
j_call: TRBJ1-6; v_call: TRBV4-1; cdr3_aa: CASSQVLQGNSPLHF
j_call: TRBJ2-1; v_call: TRBV30; cdr3_aa: CAWSGGAHFYNEQFF
j_call: TRBJ2-1; v_call: TRBV19; cdr3_aa: CASRRTSGSSYNEQFF